What follows are 16 T cell receptor beta chains derived from one specimen sequenced in a study of regulatory T cells in long-lasting Graves disease. Investigators prepared the TCR beta libraries by applying iRepertoire HTBI primers and Arm-PCR of CDR3 regions. One entry per CDR3 protein, called by TCRdb with MiXCR from the multiplex PCR reads. The sample has about 620,000 distinct CDR3 sequences; approximately 15% are singletons. The time point denotes: newly diagnosed GD, antithyroid drugs for less than 3 months. Following extraction of RNA from PBMCs, that RNA was used to make the TCR library. This same sample was also part of a study on T cells in Graves' hyperthyroidism and ophthalmopathy.

This specimen was peripheral blood mononuclear cells (PBMCs), taken at new diagnosis, from a patient treated with antithyroid drugs. These receptor sequences come from a young woman with Graves disease.

The chain employs TRBV20-1 and TRBJ2-3, with D possibly being TRBD2 (5 bases). The CDR3 loop spans 16 amino acids. Germline V gives CDR1 DFQATT, CDR2 SNEGSKA (reference sequence). The germline V and J ends were trimmed by 0 bases and 0 bases, with 13 bases remaining between them. The CDR3 nucleotides read TGCAGTGCTAGAGATCGTAATGGCGGGAGCACAGATACGCAGTATTTT. It specifies CSARDRNGGSTDTQYF.

Remarks on this clonotype: This could be a read error, since a much larger clone is one nucleotide away. The genes are TRBV28 and TRBJ2-7; possibly TRBD1 for D (5 bases). Germline CDR1 is MDHEN and CDR2 is SYDVKM. V lost 3 bases and J lost 5, with 11 bases in between. This CDR3 spans 13 amino acids. The CDR3 spells CASSFPDIDEQYF. DNA for the CDR3: TGTGCCAGCAGTTTTCCGGACATTGACGAGCAGTACTTC. The variable domain in full, completed from reference TRBV28 and TRBJ2-7, reads DVKVTQSSRYLVKRTGEKVFLECVQDMDHENMFWYRQDPGLGLRLIYFSYDVKMKEKGDIPEGYSVSREKKERFSLILESASTNQTSMYLCASSFPDIDEQYFGPGTRLTVT.

In nucleotides, the CDR3 is TGTGCCAGTAGTATGGGGACCTACGAGCAGTACTTC. Its translation is CASSMGTYEQYF. V is TRBV19 and J is TRBJ2-7; no reliable D call. V lost 3 bases and J 2 bases, leaving 5 bases between the germline ends. The germline V gene encodes CDR1 LNHDA and CDR2 SQIVND (reference sequence). This CDR3 region has 12 residues.

With respect to this clonotype: This may be a read error, as it is one base from a much larger clone. This chain connects TRBV3-1 to TRBJ1-5; D is perhaps TRBD1 (5 bases). The CDR3 spans 14 residues. CDR1 LGHDT and CDR2 YNNKEL come from the germline V gene (reference sequence). In DNA, the CDR3 is TGTGTCAGCAGCCAGCGACAGTCGAATCAGCCCCAGCATTTT. It is translated as CVSSQRQSNQPQHF.

This clonotype was seen a handful of times. This sequence joins TRBV28 and TRBJ1-2; D remains ambiguous. V lost 8 bases and J lost 4, with 20 bases in between. The germline V gene encodes CDR1 MDHEN and CDR2 SYDVKM. The CDR3 sequence is 15 residues long. CDR3 sequence reads: CASAGGESSVYGYTF. The CDR3 DNA reads as TGTGCCAGCGCAGGTGGGGAATCTTCTGTCTATGGCTACACCTTC.

Notes on this clonotype: A much larger clone sits a single nucleotide away, making a read error possible. This sequence joins TRBV20-1 and TRBJ2-5; maybe TRBD2 (6 bases). Germline loops: CDR1 DFQATT, CDR2 SNEGSKA (reference sequence). The CDR3 totals 12 residues. Trimming stripped 3 bases from V and 3 bases from J, with 8 bases between. The CDR3 DNA follows: TGCAGTGCTAGCGGGAGAAAAGAGACCCAGTACTTC. It specifies CSASGRKETQYF.

Ten or more counts support this clonotype. This chain uses TRBV2 with TRBJ2-5; D gene unclear. Trimming removed 7 bases at V and 1 base at J, with 4 bases between. CDR1 is SNHLY, CDR2 FYNNEI, per germline. This CDR3 contains 11 residues. CDR3 protein: CASTVQETQYF. CDR3 DNA: TGTGCCAGCACAGTCCAAGAGACCCAGTACTTC.

The chain joins TRBV5-8 to TRBJ1-3; no firm D call. Trimming removed 1 base at V and 4 bases at J, with 12 bases between. This CDR3 contains 15 residues. Germline V gene data show CDR1 as SGHTS and CDR2 as YDEGEE. As DNA, the CDR3 is TGTGCCAGCAGCTTGTCCGTAGGAGGCGGAAACACCATATATTTT. Protein sequence: CASSLSVGGGNTIYF.

The table lists this clonotype with a few counts. The chain links TRBV10-2 to TRBJ2-7; the match to TRBD1 covers 9 bases. From germline, CDR1 is WSHSY and CDR2 SAAADI. V was pared by 7 bases and J by 5 bases, with 12 bases of the junction left unmatched. CDR3 length equals 15 residues. The CDR3 reads CASKTAGTGNHEQYF. CDR3 nucleotides: TGCGCCAGCAAAACTGCCGGGACAGGGAACCACGAGCAGTACTTC.

The chain is built from TRBV29-1 and TRBJ1-4; 10 positions agree with TRBD1. Germline CDR1 is SQVTM and CDR2 is ANQGSEA. V dropped 3 bases and J dropped 8; count of bases not matched to a gene: 12. The CDR3 is made up of 16 amino acids. In DNA form, the CDR3 reads TGCAGCGTTGAGTCACAGGCCCGGGACAGGGGCGAAAAACTGTTTTTT. Encoded protein: CSVESQARDRGEKLFF.

This clonotype was counted ten times or more. The rearrangement links TRBV28 to TRBJ2-7; D remains ambiguous. Germline CDR1 MDHEN, CDR2 SYDVKM. The CDR3 is 14 amino acids. V was clipped by 7 bases and J by 0 bases, with 13 bases between them. CDR3 in amino acids: CASTRFGISYEQYF. DNA of the CDR3: TGTGCCAGCACCCGGTTTGGAATCTCCTACGAGCAGTACTTC.

V usage is TRBV18 and J usage is TRBJ2-5, with 8 bases lining up with TRBD1. Germline V gene lookup returns CDR1 KGHSH and CDR2 LQKENI. The V and J ends lost 2 bases and 5 bases, in that order; junction bases with no gene match: 4. The CDR3 extends over 14 amino acids. The CDR3 sequence: CASSPSDRVETQYF. The CDR3 nucleotides are TGTGCCAGCTCACCATCGGACAGGGTGGAGACCCAGTACTTC.

The rearrangement uses TRBV9 and TRBJ2-7; D is unresolved. The ends were cut back, 0 bases at V and 2 bases at J, with 12 bases in the middle. Germline CDR1 SGDLS, CDR2 YYNGEE. The CDR3 has 15 residues. The CDR3 is CASSVAPLIPYEQYF. The CDR3 region has the DNA TGTGCCAGCAGCGTAGCTCCTCTGATACCCTACGAGCAGTACTTC.

This clonotype was recorded many times. The chain employs TRBV28 and TRBJ2-7, with a weak D call TRBD2 (6 bases). Germline V gene data show CDR1 as MDHEN and CDR2 as SYDVKM. Trimming stripped 4 bases from V and 5 bases from J, with 12 bases between. This CDR3 region has 13 residues. CDR3 region: CASSWGDRDEQYF. The CDR3 DNA sequence: TGTGCCAGCAGTTGGGGGGACCGCGACGAGCAGTACTTC.

This clonotype was counted between two and nine times. The chain joins TRBV6-1 to TRBJ2-3; no clear D. V was pared by 3 bases and J by 14 bases, with 15 bases between. Germline V gene lookup returns CDR1 MNHNS and CDR2 SASEGT. The CDR3 consists of 12 residues. The CDR3 protein is CASSDSGHVPYF. CDR3 coding DNA: TGTGCCAGCAGTGATTCGGGCCATGTTCCGTATTTT.

This clonotype was seen repeatedly, ten times or more. The chain has TRBV20-1 and TRBJ2-1; D is uncertain. Germline V gene lookup returns CDR1 DFQATT and CDR2 SNEGSKA (reference sequence). V lost 2 bases, J lost 5 bases, and 10 bases lay in between. This CDR3 spans 13 amino acids. In nucleotides, the CDR3 is TGCAGTGCTAGATTGGCCCAGCACAATGAGCAGTTCTTC. Its translation is CSARLAQHNEQFF.